Listed here are 20 T cell receptor beta chains from one sample, sequenced in a study of blood T cell repertoires in COVID-19. TCRdb's table, derived via immunoSEQ multiplex PCR, lists solely in-frame clones and lacks some. The sample has over 110,000 clones, roughly 87% seen once. Sequencing was done on a sample of peripheral blood. The receptors derive from a man between 65 and 85 years old with acute or convalescent COVID-19.

A few counts support this clone. The gene calls are TRBV5-1 and TRBJ1-4, with D possibly being TRBD1 (6 bases). V was cut by 4 bases and J by 7 bases, with 20 bases left in between. Germline lookup yields CDR1 SGHRS and CDR2 YFSETQ. This CDR3 region has 16 residues. The CDR3 here is CASSLRQVELSEKLFF. The DNA of the CDR3 is TGCGCCAGCAGCCTCCGACAGGTAGAACTCAGTGAAAAACTGTTTTTT.

This chain uses TRBV11-3 with TRBJ1-5; TRBD1 aligns across 8 bases. V lost 7 bases to trimming and J lost 3 bases; unmatched junction nucleotides: 5. Germline CDR1 reads SGHNT; CDR2 reads YENEEA. The CDR3 totals 14 residues. CDR3 amino acids: CASISRGLNQPQHF. The CDR3 DNA sequence: TGTGCCAGCATCTCCAGGGGGCTCAATCAGCCCCAGCATTTT.

The J gene is TRBJ1-2, the V gene TRBV4-1; the D gene is possibly TRBD1 (5 bases). Germline V gene data show CDR1 as MGHRA and CDR2 as YSYEKL. This CDR3 region has 17 residues. V lost 0 bases and J 3 bases, leaving 17 bases between the germline ends. CDR3 coding DNA: TGCGCCAGCAGCCAAGATCCTAATGCGGGGGTAGACTATGGCTACACCTTC. This gives the protein CASSQDPNAGVDYGYTF.

The CDR3 reads CASQGTPGQPQPETQYF. Here the CDR3 DNA reads TGTGCCAGCCAAGGGACTCCGGGACAGCCCCAACCAGAGACCCAGTACTTC. V gene TRBV28 combines with J gene TRBJ2-5; maybe TRBD1 (7 bases). The V and J ends lost 8 bases and 4 bases respectively, with 26 bases between them. Germline V gene lookup returns CDR1 MDHEN and CDR2 SYDVKM. This CDR3 has 17 amino acids. Full variable domain (rest looked up from reference TRBV28 and TRBJ2-5): DVKVTQSSRYLVKRTGEKVFLECVQDMDHENMFWYRQDPGLGLRLIYFSYDVKMKEKGDIPEGYSVSREKKERFSLILESASTNQTSMYLCASQGTPGQPQPETQYFGPGTRLLVL.

In its sample, this clone was seen once. The rearrangement uses TRBV19 and TRBJ2-3; unclear D gene. The germline gives CDR1 LNHDA, CDR2 SQIVND (reference sequence). CDR3 length: 12 amino acids. Trimming shortened V by 4 bases and J by 4 bases, and 6 bases separated the two germline ends. Written as DNA, the CDR3 is TGTGCCAGTAGTAACTTCTCAGATACGCAGTATTTT. Translation gives CASSNFSDTQYF.

The CDR3 spells CASSLTGTRYGYTF. The CDR3 bases are TGTGCCAGCAGTTTGACCGGGACTCGCTATGGCTACACCTTC. J is TRBJ1-2 and V is TRBV2, with D possibly TRBD1 on 5 matching bases. CDR3 length: 14 residues. Trimming took off 5 bases at V and 4 bases at J, with 14 bases between the two ends. The germline V gene has CDR1 SNHLY and CDR2 FYNNEI. Combining the CDR3 with reference TRBV2 and TRBJ1-2 gives the whole variable domain EPEVTQTPSHQVTQMGQEVILRCVPISNHLYFYWYRQILGQKVEFLVSFYNNEISEKSEIFDDQFSVERPDGSNFTLKIRSTKLEDSAMYFCASSLTGTRYGYTFGSGTRLTVV.

The sample holds a few counts of this clone. This rearrangement joins TRBV6-5 to TRBJ1-1, with TRBD1 as a possible D gene (6 bases). Trimming cost V 6 bases and J 3 bases, with 14 bases left between them. CDR1 MNHEY and CDR2 SVGAGI come from the germline V gene. CDR3 length equals 14 residues. The CDR3 here is CASRETGLYTEAFF. CDR3 in DNA: TGTGCCAGCAGGGAGACAGGCCTTTACACTGAAGCTTTCTTT.

The chain links TRBV11-2 to TRBJ1-1; no reliable D call. The CDR3 is made up of 13 amino acids. V was shortened by 3 bases and J by 1 base, with 6 bases between the two germline ends. The V gene's germline CDR1 is SGHAT and CDR2 FQNNGV. In nucleotides, the CDR3 is TGTGCCAGCAGCTTTGGAGAGAACACTGAAGCTTTCTTT. Amino acid sequence: CASSFGENTEAFF.

The gene calls are TRBV28 and TRBJ2-7; 10 positions agree with TRBD2. The CDR3 has 12 residues. Germline V gene lookup returns CDR1 MDHEN and CDR2 SYDVKM. The J segment lost 5 bases and the V segment lost 6 bases, leaving 1 base of the junction unmatched. The CDR3 bases are TGTGCCAGCAGACTAGCGGGAAACGAGCAGTACTTC. Amino acids: CASRLAGNEQYF.

The chain joins TRBV5-1 to TRBJ1-1; TRBD1 might be the D (6 bases). CDR1 and CDR2 from the germline V gene are SGHRS and YFSETQ. V lost 7 bases to trimming and J lost 0 bases, with 16 bases between them. The CDR3 covers 15 residues. CDR3 amino acids: CASSSGTTMNTEAFF. The CDR3 bases are TGCGCCAGCTCTTCCGGGACAACTATGAACACTGAAGCTTTCTTT.

The J gene is TRBJ2-7, the V gene TRBV9; 7 nucleotides match TRBD2. The V and J ends lost 0 bases and 4 bases, in that order; junction bases with no gene match: 7. Germline assignment: CDR1 SGDLS and CDR2 YYNGEE. CDR3 length equals 15 residues. CDR3 region: CASSVGGLAVYEQYF. The CDR3 DNA sequence: TGTGCCAGCAGCGTAGGTGGGCTAGCGGTGTACGAGCAGTACTTC.

Only a few counts were recorded for this clone. This CDR3 reads CASSPQEDYGYTF. DNA of the CDR3: TGTGCCAGCAGCCCCCAGGAGGACTATGGCTACACCTTC. The rearrangement links TRBV7-3 to TRBJ1-2, with no clear D. The CDR3 loop spans 13 amino acids. Germline V gene lookup returns CDR1 SGHTA and CDR2 FQGTGA. Trimming left V 5 bases short and J 3 bases short, with 10 bases between.

The rearrangement joins TRBV6-6 to TRBJ2-3, with 8 bases fitting TRBD1. This CDR3 has 15 residues. The germline V gene encodes CDR1 MNHNY and CDR2 SVGAGI (reference sequence). The CDR3: CASRMGQALSDTQYF. CDR3 nucleotides: TGTGCATCCCGGATGGGACAGGCCTTATCAGATACGCAGTATTTT.

The chain has TRBV6-5 and TRBJ1-1; D ambiguous. Trimming shortened V by 8 bases and J by 2 bases, and 6 bases separated the two germline ends. This CDR3 region has 11 residues. Germline CDR1 MNHEY, CDR2 SVGAGI. The CDR3 here is CASGRNTEAFF. Here the CDR3 DNA reads TGTGCCAGCGGGCGCAACACTGAAGCTTTCTTT.

The sample holds one count of this clone. The rearrangement links TRBV7-2 to TRBJ2-1; 7 nucleotides agree with TRBD2. CDR3 size: 16 residues. The ends lost 2 bases at V and 3 bases at J; junction bases unmatched: 7. Germline CDR1 SGHTA, CDR2 FQGNSA. The CDR3 here is CASSLLSGTLYNEQFF. CDR3 in DNA: TGTGCCAGCAGCTTATTGAGCGGGACCCTCTACAATGAGCAGTTCTTC. Together with reference TRBV7-2 and TRBJ2-1, the CDR3 gives the full variable domain: GAGVSQSPSNKVTEKGKDVELRCDPISGHTALYWYRQSLGQGLEFLIYFQGNSAPDKSGLPSDRFSAERTGGSVSTLTIQRTQQEDSAVYLCASSLLSGTLYNEQFFGPGTRLTVL.

The chain couples TRBV30 to TRBJ2-7; TRBD1 agrees at 7 bases. Germline CDR1 is GTSNPN and CDR2 is SVGIG (reference sequence). The ends lost 5 bases at V and 6 bases at J; junction bases unmatched: 10. This CDR3 spans 13 amino acids. CDR3 in DNA: TGTGCCTGGGCCAGATCGACAGGGATCGAGCAGTACTTC. It encodes CAWARSTGIEQYF.

The chain employs TRBV15 and TRBJ1-2, with unresolved D. V shed 0 bases and J shed 7 bases, with 6 bases lying between them. The CDR3 consists of 12 residues. Germline V gene lookup returns CDR1 LNHNV and CDR2 YYDKDF (reference sequence). The CDR3 sequence: CATSRDRSGYTF. As DNA, the CDR3 is TGTGCCACCAGCAGAGATAGAAGTGGCTACACCTTC.

V and J are TRBV5-6 and TRBJ2-2; TRBD2 agrees at 8 bases. V was pared by 3 bases and J by 4 bases, with 5 bases of the junction left unmatched. The germline V gene has CDR1 SGHDT and CDR2 YYEEEE. The CDR3 extends over 15 amino acids. The CDR3 coding sequence is TGTGCCAGCAGCTCGACTAGCGCGGGCACCGGGGAGCTGTTTTTT. Its protein is CASSSTSAGTGELFF.

V is TRBV3-1 (or the pseudogene TRBV3-2) and J is TRBJ1-1, with unresolved D. Germline V gene data show CDR1 as LGHDT and CDR2 as YNNKEL (reference sequence). CDR3 length: 14 amino acids. Trimming cost V 0 bases and J 1 base, with 6 bases left between them. CDR3 bases: TGTGCCAGCAGCCAAGAAGCCGGGAACACTGAAGCTTTCTTT. Translation: CASSQEAGNTEAFF.

The genes are TRBV3-1 (or the pseudogene TRBV3-2) and TRBJ2-2; D perhaps matches TRBD1 (6 bases). The CDR3 sequence is 16 residues long. Per germline, CDR1 LGHDT and CDR2 YNNKEL (reference sequence). Trimming pared 4 bases from V and 1 base from J, leaving 13 bases between. Here the CDR3 DNA reads TGTGCCAGCAGCCCCGCCGGGACACTGAACACCGGGGAGCTGTTTTTT. This sequence encodes CASSPAGTLNTGELFF.